These 20 T cell receptor beta chains were all obtained from the same sample, sequenced in a study of CD8 T cells in Susac syndrome. RNA amounts of 0.5 to 1 ug underwent reverse transcription with random hexamers. TCRdb independently ran MiXCR on the immunoSEQ multiplex PCR reads; one entry per CDR3 protein. The sample shows around 190,000 distinct CDR3 sequences, just under 95% of them seen only once. The sample consisted of CD4+ T cells from PBMCs. The receptor set was obtained from a human donor in good health.

The chain carries TRBV11-1 and TRBJ2-1, with a tentative D call TRBD2 (5 bases). Germline CDR1 is SGHAT and CDR2 is FQDESV (reference sequence). This CDR3 has 12 amino acids. Trimming shortened V by 5 bases and J by 8 bases, and 10 bases separated the two germline ends. The CDR3 DNA follows: TGTGCCAGCAGCCCCCTAGCCGATGAGCAGTTCTTC. It encodes CASSPLADEQFF. Variable domain in full (rest from reference TRBV11-1 and TRBJ2-1): EAEVAQSPRYKITEKSQAVAFWCDPISGHATLYWYRQILGQGPELLVQFQDESVVDDSQLPKDRFSAERLKGVDSTLKIQPAELGDSAMYLCASSPLADEQFFGPGTRLTVL.

The chain links TRBV28 to TRBJ2-1; 8 positions match TRBD1. V lost 2 bases to trimming and J lost 3 bases; unmatched junction nucleotides: 6. Germline V gene data show CDR1 as MDHEN and CDR2 as SYDVKM. CDR3 length: 16 amino acids. CDR3 coding DNA: TGTGCCAGCAGTTTACCGGACAGGGTGGACTACAATGAGCAGTTCTTC. This gives the protein CASSLPDRVDYNEQFF.

The chain combines TRBV29-1 with TRBJ2-5, with D possibly being TRBD2 (6 bases). The ends were cut back, 2 bases at V and 12 bases at J, with 19 bases in the middle. CDR1 is SQVTM and CDR2 is ANQGSEA in the germline V gene. There are 13 residues in the CDR3. CDR3 coding DNA: TGCAGCGTTGAATATTTTACTTGGGGACTGGAGTACTTC. Translated: CSVEYFTWGLEYF.

This clonotype was seen a few times. The rearrangement links TRBV7-2 to TRBJ2-7, with 9 bases that match TRBD1. CDR3 length equals 12 residues. Germline V gene lookup returns CDR1 SGHTA and CDR2 FQGNSA. V lost 3 bases to trimming and J lost 7 bases; unmatched junction nucleotides: 1. CDR3 sequence: CASSLTGGEQYF. The CDR3 bases are TGTGCCAGCAGCTTGACAGGGGGTGAGCAGTACTTC.

The chain is built from TRBV20-1 and TRBJ2-3; no firm D call. Per germline, CDR1 DFQATT and CDR2 SNEGSKA (reference sequence). V was pared by 1 base and J by 7 bases, with 6 bases between. This CDR3 has 11 residues. CDR3 DNA sequence: TGCAGTGCTAGAGGCGGTTATACGCAGTATTTT. Translated, it gives CSARGGYTQYF.

The J gene is TRBJ1-2, the V gene TRBV6-4, with D maybe TRBD1 (6 bases). V lost 8 bases to trimming and J lost 8 bases, with 9 bases between them. The CDR3 spans 10 residues. Per the germline V gene, CDR1 is MRHNA and CDR2 is SNTAGT. CDR3 residues: CASWGGGYTF. The CDR3 DNA sequence: TGTGCCAGCTGGGGGGGCGGCTACACCTTC.

This clonotype occurred once. V gene TRBV3-1 combines with J gene TRBJ2-1; no reliable D call. This CDR3 is built from 12 residues. Trimming removed 1 base at V and 5 bases at J, with 3 bases between. The germline gives CDR1 LGHDT, CDR2 YNNKEL (reference sequence). The CDR3 loop is CASSQANNEQFF. DNA of the CDR3: TGTGCCAGCAGCCAAGCTAACAATGAGCAGTTCTTC.

V usage is TRBV20-1 and J usage is TRBJ2-7; 7 bases fit TRBD2. J was trimmed by 0 bases and V by 4 bases; bases with no gene match: 3. Germline V gene lookup returns CDR1 DFQATT and CDR2 SNEGSKA (reference sequence). This CDR3 is 13 amino acids long. CDR3 sequence: CSAKTSLSYEQYF. The CDR3, as DNA: TGCAGTGCTAAGACTAGCCTCTCCTACGAGCAGTACTTC.

The chain links TRBV4-1 to TRBJ1-2; D gene uncertain. The germline V gene encodes CDR1 MGHRA and CDR2 YSYEKL. The CDR3 spans 13 residues. V lost 0 bases, J lost 7 bases, and 9 bases lay in between. CDR3 amino acids: CASSQDLTAGYTF. The CDR3 DNA is TGCGCCAGCAGCCAAGATTTAACGGCTGGCTACACCTTC.

The V and J genes are TRBV29-1 and TRBJ2-3, with 9 bases fitting TRBD1. The CDR3 consists of 13 residues. Looked up from germline, CDR1 is SQVTM and CDR2 is ANQGSEA. V lost 7 bases and J lost 4; bases outside the gene matches: 6. The CDR3 is CSAGDRDADTQYF. The CDR3 DNA is TGCAGCGCCGGGGACAGGGATGCAGATACGCAGTATTTT.

This sequence joins TRBV20-1 and TRBJ1-5, with D hard to call. Looked up from germline, CDR1 is DFQATT and CDR2 is SNEGSKA (reference sequence). Trimming left V 6 bases short and J 1 base short, with 13 bases between. The CDR3 consists of 14 residues. CDR3 DNA sequence: TGCAGTGCCAAGGGAGGGCTGAGCAATCAGCCCCAGCATTTT. Amino acids: CSAKGGLSNQPQHF.

Comments on this clonotype: The junction departs from germline at one end; a sequencing error may be responsible. The V and J genes are TRBV7-2 and TRBJ1-5; no clear D. The CDR3 totals 14 residues. The germline gives CDR1 SGHTA, CDR2 FQGNSA. The CDR3 reads CVSSPNTGIQPQHF. In nucleotides, the CDR3 is TGTGTCAGCAGCCCGAATACGGGGATTCAGCCCCAGCATTTT.

V gene TRBV6-7 combines with J gene TRBJ2-1; 11 nucleotides align to TRBD2. TRBV6-7 is labeled an ORF, and its function is uncertain. V shed 0 bases and J 10 bases; nucleotides not matched to a gene: 8. The CDR3 contains 16 residues. The CDR3 DNA sequence: TGTGCCAGCAGTTACTCGATAACTAGCGGGAGCGGGGAGCAGTTCTTC. It codes for CASSYSITSGSGEQFF.

The chain links TRBV20-1 to TRBJ2-7, with 9 bases lining up with TRBD1. V lost 5 bases, J lost 6 bases, and 5 bases stayed unmatched. The CDR3 has 12 residues. The germline V gene has CDR1 DFQATT and CDR2 SNEGSKA (reference sequence). The DNA for the CDR3 is TGCAGTGCTGCGGGACAGGGTTTCGAGCAGTACTTC. This codes for CSAAGQGFEQYF.

The rearrangement uses TRBV7-9 and TRBJ2-1; D call uncertain. The germline CDR1 and CDR2 sequences are SEHNR and FQNEAQ (reference sequence). Trimming took off 1 base at V and 9 bases at J, with 4 bases between the two ends. The CDR3 totals 11 residues. The CDR3 reads CASSLGVEQFF. In nucleotides, the CDR3 is TGTGCCAGCAGCTTAGGGGTTGAGCAGTTCTTC.

This chain joins TRBV12-3 or TRBV12-4 and TRBJ1-5, with D unclear. This CDR3 region has 13 residues. V was clipped by 2 bases and J by 2 bases, with 4 bases between them. This chain's CDR3 is CASSLFGNQPQHF. CDR3 nucleotides: TGTGCCAGCAGTTTATTTGGCAATCAGCCCCAGCATTTT.

The chain recombines TRBV20-1 with TRBJ2-5, with D uncertain. The V gene lost 4 bases and the J gene lost 1 base, with 7 bases spanning the gap. Germline V gene sequence: CDR1 DFQATT, CDR2 SNEGSKA (reference sequence). The CDR3 is made up of 12 amino acids. CDR3 nucleotides: TGCAGTGCTACTGCGTTCCAAGAGACCCAGTACTTC. Protein product: CSATAFQETQYF.

The chain joins TRBV28 to TRBJ2-5; TRBD1 is a possible D gene (6 bases). The CDR3 is 16 residues long. V was trimmed by 3 bases and J by 1 base, leaving 15 bases between them. Germline V gene data show CDR1 as MDHEN and CDR2 as SYDVKM. CDR3 DNA sequence: TGTGCCAGCAGTTTTGCAGGGGCCCGAATCCAAGAGACCCAGTACTTC. Encoded protein: CASSFAGARIQETQYF.

The chain employs TRBV15 and TRBJ2-5; D is perhaps TRBD1 or TRBD2 (5 bases each). Per the germline V gene, CDR1 is LNHNV and CDR2 is YYDKDF (reference sequence). The CDR3 length is 13 residues. V was cut by 4 bases and J by 4 bases, with 10 bases left in between. The CDR3 loop reads CATSIGTVETQYF. CDR3 nucleotides: TGTGCCACCAGCATCGGGACCGTAGAGACCCAGTACTTC.

The V and J genes are TRBV20-1 and TRBJ1-1, with 9 bases matching TRBD1. V gave up 6 bases and J gave up 3 bases; unmatched junction bases: 8. This CDR3 has 14 residues. Germline CDR1 is DFQATT and CDR2 is SNEGSKA (reference sequence). The CDR3 sequence: CSADRGWEDTEAFF. CDR3 DNA sequence: TGCAGTGCCGACAGGGGGTGGGAGGACACTGAAGCTTTCTTT.